The 3 T cell receptor beta chains in this list originate from one sample, sequenced in a study of beta chain features in type 1 diabetes. Findings and limits, study-wide: All four CD4+ subsets of Type 1 diabetes patients contained TCRB CDR3s that were moderately but significantly shorter.

Their antigen targets remain unknown. Expressed TCRB transcripts got sequenced, as all isolated RNA was reverse transcribed. Assay: immunoSEQ multiplex PCR; the TCRdb copy retains only in-frame clones and omits some. The table includes approximately 730,000 clones, around 15% detected once. Sequencing was done on a sample of naive CD4+ T cells from blood. The source is a man between 18 and 35 years old with type 1 diabetes.

This clone was found a few times. This chain connects TRBV5-1 to TRBJ2-1; D perhaps matches TRBD2 (5 bases). Germline CDR1 SGHRS, CDR2 YFSETQ. Trimming took off 2 bases at V and 2 bases at J, with 11 bases between the two ends. The CDR3 length is 15 residues. The CDR3 DNA is TGCGCCAGCAGCTTCATCGGGGTTACCTACAATGAGCAGTTCTTC. Translation: CASSFIGVTYNEQFF.

The genes are TRBV5-1 and TRBJ1-4, with D possibly being TRBD1 (5 bases). CDR3 size: 18 residues. V shed 4 bases and J shed 7 bases, with 26 bases lying between them. The germline V gene has CDR1 SGHRS and CDR2 YFSETQ. CDR3 residues: CASSLALGTVGSGEKLFF. CDR3 sequence (DNA): TGCGCCAGCAGCCTAGCACTAGGGACGGTCGGGTCTGGTGAAAAACTGTTTTTT. Full variable domain (missing parts from reference TRBV5-1 and TRBJ1-4): KAGVTQTPRYLIKTRGQQVTLSCSPISGHRSVSWYQQTPGQGLQFLFEYFSETQRNKGNFPGRFSGRQFSNSRSEMNVSTLELGDSALYLCASSLALGTVGSGEKLFFGSGTQLSVL.

CDR3 loop: CASSLDRNQPQHF. DNA of the CDR3: TGTGCCAGCAGCTTGGACAGAAATCAGCCCCAGCATTTT. V is TRBV5-4 and J is TRBJ1-5, with D uncertain. Looked up from germline, CDR1 is SGHNT and CDR2 is YYREEE (reference sequence). The CDR3 covers 13 residues. Between the trimmed V and J ends, which lost 0 bases and 4 bases, there was a span of 5 bases.